This T cell receptor beta chain was documented in a study of post-analysis software for immune sequencing data. Germline CDR1 DFQATT, CDR2 SNEGSKA (reference sequence). The V end was cut by 6 bases, the J end by 8 bases, with 23 bases between. This CDR3 contains 15 residues. General observations from the study: The five TRBV segments detected at higher frequency in patients than in controls included TRBV5-6, TRBV5-1 and TRBV20-1.

Each TCR beta cDNA library carried unique molecular identifiers. TCRdb recomputed calls from the PCR reads with MiXCR, one row per CDR3 protein. The table has a few hundred thousand distinct CDR3 sequences, 34% seen once. This clonotype appeared a few times. The antigen is unknown. The material sequenced was blood. The chain is built from TRBV20-1 and TRBJ2-1; weak D call: TRBD1 (6 bases). This sequence was found in a girl under 18 with multiple sclerosis. CDR3 DNA sequence: TGCAGTGCCCGAGACACGGGACACGTTGGTGATGAGCAGTTCTTC. This sequence encodes CSARDTGHVGDEQFF.